What follows describes a single TCR beta chain. Being one base from a much bigger clone, this may be a read error. The record originates from a study of blood T cells in healthy people across ages. Trimming took 2 bases from V and 1 from J; bases not matched to a gene: 4. CDR3 length: 15 amino acids. From germline, CDR1 is ENHRY and CDR2 SYGVKD. PCR was performed a second time for about 7 to 11 cycles using a sample-barcoded 5' primer and a J-beta primer mix. TCRdb reanalysed the 5' RACE reads using MiXCR and keeps one entry per CDR3 protein. The sample shows some 1.5 million distinct CDR3 sequences, about 30% of them seen only once.

The chain recombines TRBV10-3 with TRBJ2-7; 8 nucleotides align to TRBD1. The sequence derives from a woman aged 25 to 39 in good health. Material for sequencing was blood. CDR3 residues: CAISERGQASYEQYF. In DNA, the CDR3 is TGTGCCATCAGTGAGCGGGGACAGGCATCCTACGAGCAGTACTTC.